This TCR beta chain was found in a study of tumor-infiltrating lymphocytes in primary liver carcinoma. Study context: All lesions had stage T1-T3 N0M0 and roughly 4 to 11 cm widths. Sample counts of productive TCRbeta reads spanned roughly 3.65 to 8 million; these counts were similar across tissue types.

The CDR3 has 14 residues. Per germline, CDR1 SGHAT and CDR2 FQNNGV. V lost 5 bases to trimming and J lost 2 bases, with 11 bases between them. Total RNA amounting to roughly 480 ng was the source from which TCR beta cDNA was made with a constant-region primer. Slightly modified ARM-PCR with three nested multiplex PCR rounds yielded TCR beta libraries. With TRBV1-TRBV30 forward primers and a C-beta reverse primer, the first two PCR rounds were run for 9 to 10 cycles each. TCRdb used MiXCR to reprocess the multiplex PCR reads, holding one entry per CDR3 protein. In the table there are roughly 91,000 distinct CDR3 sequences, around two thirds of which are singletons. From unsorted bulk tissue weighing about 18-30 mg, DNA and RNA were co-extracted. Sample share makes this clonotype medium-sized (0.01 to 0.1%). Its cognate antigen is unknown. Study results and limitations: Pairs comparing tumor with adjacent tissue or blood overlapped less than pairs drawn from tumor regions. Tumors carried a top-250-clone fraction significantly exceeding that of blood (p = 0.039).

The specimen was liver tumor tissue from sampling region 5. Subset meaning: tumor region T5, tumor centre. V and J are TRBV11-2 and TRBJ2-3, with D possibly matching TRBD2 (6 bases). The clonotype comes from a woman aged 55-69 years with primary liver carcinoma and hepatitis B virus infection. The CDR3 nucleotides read TGTGCCAGCAGCACCGGACTACCCACAGATACGCAGTATTTT. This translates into CASSTGLPTDTQYF.